This T cell receptor beta chain was profiled in a study of blood T cells in healthy people across ages. Study-wide results and caveats: Shifts in expanded clonotypes may have been confounded by donor CMV status, which was unknown.

Combining a sample-barcoded 5' primer with a J-beta primer mix, a second PCR ran for roughly 7 to 12 cycles. TCRdb re-called the 5' RACE reads with MiXCR, one entry per CDR3 protein. The table shows over 1,200,000 distinct CDR3 sequences, with 59% occurring only once. Turning to this clonotype: Its antigen is not identified.

The junction had 6 bases not matched to a gene; V was cut back by 0 bases and J by 6 bases. The germline V gene encodes CDR1 KGHSH and CDR2 LQKENI. This CDR3 region has 15 residues. Input material: blood. The TCR was taken from a young man in good health. The chain is built from TRBV18 and TRBJ2-7, with 9 bases identical to TRBD2. The CDR3 nucleotides are TGTGCCAGCTCACCACCGAGCGCGGGAGGGATCGAGCAGTACTTC. This encodes CASSPPSAGGIEQYF.